Presented here are 32 T cell receptor beta chains from one specimen sequenced in a study of molecular identifiers for immune sequencing clone quantification. TCRdb passed the PCR reads through MiXCR, listing each CDR3 protein once. The repertoire consists of tens of thousands of distinct CDR3 sequences, with about 23% occurring once and the leading ten covering about 0.73%. The sample consisted of naive CD8+ T cells from blood, with Jurkat cell RNA spiked in. This sample's subset: FACS-sorted CD8+CD4-CCR7+CD45RA+ naive T cells. The receptors shown here come from a human donor in good health. Some libraries in this study had Jurkat cell RNA spiked in.

This clonotype was picked up a small number of times. The chain uses TRBV12-3 or TRBV12-4 and TRBJ1-1, with D tentatively TRBD1 (6 bases). Trimming cost V 6 bases and J 4 bases, with 9 bases left between them. CDR3 size: 12 residues. The CDR3 nucleotides are TGTGCCAGCAGACGAGGGGGCACTGAAGCTTTCTTT. It codes for CASRRGGTEAFF.

Note on this clonotype: This may be a read error: a much more frequent sequence differs by one nucleotide. This chain connects TRBV7-9 to TRBJ2-3; tentatively, D is TRBD2 (6 bases). From germline, CDR1 is SEHNR and CDR2 FQNEAQ (reference sequence). This CDR3 is 13 amino acids long. The CDR3 DNA follows: TGCGCCGGAGGGCCTCCTAGCGCAGATACGCAGTATTTT. Encoded protein: CAGGPPSADTQYF.

This clonotype showed up many times. The chain recombines TRBV9 with TRBJ1-6, with 7 bases fitting TRBD1. V dropped 3 bases and J dropped 5; count of bases not matched to a gene: 2. Germline CDR1 is SGDLS and CDR2 is YYNGEE. The CDR3 contains 14 residues. CDR3 sequence: CASSAGQNNSPLHF. As DNA, the CDR3 is TGTGCCAGCAGCGCGGGACAGAATAATTCACCCCTCCACTTT.

This clonotype was seen at least ten times. The chain carries TRBV27 and TRBJ2-5; possible D gene TRBD1, 6 bases. CDR1 is MNHEY and CDR2 is SMNVEV in the germline V gene (reference sequence). V was cut by 3 bases and J by 4 bases, with 9 bases left in between. CDR3 length: 13 residues. In DNA form, the CDR3 reads TGTGCCAGCAGTTTGTTACAGGGAGAGACCCAGTACTTC. Its translation is CASSLLQGETQYF.

This clonotype appeared a few times. One end of the junction is discordant with germline, which a read error may explain. The V gene is TRBV27, the J gene TRBJ2-5; D gene unclear. The CDR3 runs 13 residues. Germline CDR1 reads MNHEY; CDR2 reads SMNVEV (reference sequence). CDR3 in amino acids: CASSRPGQEAQYF. CDR3 nucleotides: TGTGCCAGCAGCCGCCCTGGTCAAGAGGCCCAGTACTTC.

V usage is TRBV19 and J usage is TRBJ1-2; D is perhaps TRBD1 (6 bases). CDR1 and CDR2 (germline): LNHDA, SQIVND (reference sequence). CDR3 length: 13 residues. V was trimmed by 11 bases and J by 6 bases, leaving 19 bases between them. The CDR3 DNA follows: TGTGCCGCGAATCCGGGGGGGCGGAATGGCTACACCTTC. Amino acid sequence: CAANPGGRNGYTF.

This clonotype has a count of ten or more. The chain is built from TRBV4-3 and TRBJ1-5; 8 nucleotides line up with TRBD1. The CDR3 totals 17 residues. J was trimmed by 4 bases and V by 8 bases; bases with no gene match: 16. Germline CDR1 is LGHNA and CDR2 is YSLEER. The CDR3 DNA follows: TGCGCCAGCCGCCTCCTTTATGGCAGGGGGCTGAATCAGCCCCAGCATTTT. This sequence encodes CASRLLYGRGLNQPQHF.

This clonotype was picked up a small number of times. This CDR3 reads CASSEGPGDLNTEAFF. The CDR3 DNA reads as TGTGCCAGCAGCGAGGGCCCAGGGGACCTGAACACTGAAGCTTTCTTT. This chain joins TRBV9 and TRBJ1-1; TRBD1 might be the D (6 bases). The V gene lost 3 bases and the J gene lost 0 bases, with 15 bases spanning the gap. This CDR3 has 16 residues. Germline V gives CDR1 SGDLS, CDR2 YYNGEE.

The chain joins TRBV24-1 to TRBJ2-2, with D perhaps matching TRBD1 or TRBD2 (6 bases each). Trimming left V 4 bases short and J 4 bases short, with 18 bases between. The CDR3 is 17 amino acids. Germline CDR1 KGHDR, CDR2 SFDVKD. CDR3 sequence (DNA): TGTGCCACCAGTGACGCCCCCCTTGGGGGGCGCACCGGGGAGCTGTTTTTT. Amino acids: CATSDAPLGGRTGELFF.

As concerns this clonotype: A much larger clone sits a single nucleotide away, making a read error possible. The chain employs TRBV4-3 and TRBJ1-3, with D tentatively TRBD1 (5 bases). Germline V CDR1 and CDR2: LGHNA, YSLEER. V was trimmed by 0 bases and J by 3 bases, leaving 15 bases between them. The CDR3 length is 17 residues. The CDR3 region is CASSQDWQGTFGNTIYF. The CDR3 coding sequence is TGCGCCAGCAGCCAAGACTGGCAGGGAACATTTGGAAACACCATATATTTT.

This clonotype was seen repeatedly, ten times or more. The chain recombines TRBV6-6 with TRBJ2-3; D possibly corresponds to TRBD1 (6 bases). There are 16 residues in the CDR3. Trimming took off 0 bases at V and 4 bases at J, with 14 bases between the two ends. Germline CDR1 MNHNY, CDR2 SVGAGI (reference sequence). CDR3 amino acids: CASSYSLAGTSDTQYF. CDR3 DNA: TGTGCCAGCAGTTACTCGCTCGCAGGGACATCAGATACGCAGTATTTT.

This clonotype was seen at least ten times. The chain couples TRBV7-3 to TRBJ2-1; TRBD2 might be the D (5 bases). The V gene lost 8 bases and the J gene lost 5 bases, with 16 bases spanning the gap. The CDR3 runs 14 residues. Germline V gene data show CDR1 as SGHTA and CDR2 as FQGTGA. This chain's CDR3 is CASSAGKYNNEQFF. The CDR3 DNA reads as TGTGCCAGCTCGGCCGGGAAATACAACAATGAGCAGTTCTTC.

This chain uses TRBV6-6 with TRBJ2-7, with 8 bases lining up with TRBD1. The ends lost 2 bases at V and 2 bases at J; junction bases unmatched: 8. CDR1 and CDR2 from the germline V gene are MNHNY and SVGAGI (reference sequence). The CDR3 covers 16 residues. This chain's CDR3 is CASSYRIEQGAYEQYF. CDR3 coding DNA: TGTGCCAGCAGTTACCGCATCGAACAGGGGGCCTACGAGCAGTACTTC.

In the case of this clonotype: With a much larger clone just one base away, this may be a read error. The chain carries TRBV23-1 and TRBJ2-7; 7 positions agree with TRBD1. TRBV23-1 is classed as an ORF, of uncertain function. The CDR3 is 13 residues long. Trimming took 4 bases from V and 6 from J; bases not matched to a gene: 6. As DNA, the CDR3 is TGCGCCAGCAGTCGGGTAGGGGGCTGCGAGCAGTACTTC. Translated: CASSRVGGCEQYF.

The chain joins TRBV28 to TRBJ2-2; D is possibly TRBD1 (6 bases). The CDR3 is 17 amino acids. The germline V gene encodes CDR1 MDHEN and CDR2 SYDVKM. V lost 5 bases to trimming and J lost 6 bases, with 22 bases between them. The CDR3 bases are TGTGCCAGCAGTGCCGCTCCCGGGACACGGAGCGCCGGGGAGCTGTTTTTT. It translates to CASSAAPGTRSAGELFF.

This clonotype was observed at least ten times. The rearrangement uses TRBV6-5 and TRBJ2-7; D may be TRBD2 (6 bases). Germline-derived CDR1 and CDR2 are MNHEY and SVGAGI. The CDR3 spans 13 residues. The V and J ends lost 0 bases and 7 bases respectively, with 10 bases between them. The CDR3: CASSYSGAGEQYF. CDR3 nucleotides: TGTGCCAGCAGTTACTCCGGGGCGGGGGAGCAGTACTTC.

This clonotype has a count of ten or more. The chain uses TRBV7-9 and TRBJ2-7, with TRBD2 as a possible D gene (6 bases). The CDR3 is made up of 15 amino acids. The germline V and J ends were trimmed by 5 bases and 6 bases, with 20 bases remaining between them. Germline V gene data show CDR1 as SEHNR and CDR2 as FQNEAQ (reference sequence). CDR3: CASSPRGTPPGEQYF. DNA for the CDR3: TGTGCCAGCAGCCCACGCGGGACTCCTCCCGGCGAGCAGTACTTC.

This clonotype was counted ten times or more. The rearrangement links TRBV7-6 to TRBJ2-3, with D possibly matching TRBD1 (6 bases). Germline lookup yields CDR1 SGHVS and CDR2 FNYEAQ. V was shortened by 5 bases and J by 0 bases, with 15 bases between the two germline ends. This CDR3 contains 16 residues. The CDR3: CASSPGDTPSTDTQYF. In DNA, the CDR3 is TGTGCCAGCAGCCCAGGGGACACCCCTAGCACAGATACGCAGTATTTT.

Worth noting for this clonotype: A read error may be the cause here, since a much bigger clone is one base away. The V call is TRBV4-3, the J call TRBJ2-3; weak D call: TRBD2 (5 bases). Trimming cost V 0 bases and J 3 bases, with 13 bases left between them. The CDR3 sequence is 16 residues long. CDR1 LGHNA and CDR2 YSLEER come from the germline V gene. CDR3 nucleotides: TGCGCCAGCAGCCAAGATGCGGCGACGGGAACAGATACGCAGTATTTT. Its translation is CASSQDAATGTDTQYF.

J is TRBJ2-3 and V is TRBV5-4; either TRBD1 or TRBD2 may fit D (6 bases each). The germline gives CDR1 SGHNT, CDR2 YYREEE (reference sequence). There are 15 residues in the CDR3. The germline V and J ends were trimmed by 2 bases and 0 bases, with 10 bases remaining between them. This CDR3 is CASSFWGASTDTQYF. For the CDR3, the DNA is TGTGCCAGCAGCTTCTGGGGGGCAAGCACAGATACGCAGTATTTT.

This clonotype was recorded a few times. The V and J genes are TRBV12-3 or TRBV12-4 and TRBJ1-5; 8 positions match TRBD1. Germline trimming cut 7 bases from V and 6 bases from J; bases unmatched to any gene: 8. This CDR3 region has 14 residues. The CDR3: CASTTQGAGQPQHF. The CDR3 DNA reads TGTGCCAGCACTACTCAGGGGGCGGGTCAGCCCCAGCATTTT.

At least ten counts were recorded for this clonotype. The chain links TRBV7-6 to TRBJ1-1; D is possibly TRBD1 (5 bases). There are 19 residues in the CDR3. Germline V lookup: CDR1 SGHVS, CDR2 FNYEAQ. V was trimmed by 2 bases and J by 0 bases, leaving 22 bases between them. The CDR3 DNA is TGTGCCAGCAGCTTACCCATCCTCCCGGGACCGAGATTGAACACTGAAGCTTTCTTT. This sequence encodes CASSLPILPGPRLNTEAFF.

The chain is built from TRBV3-1 and TRBJ1-5; no definite D call. V was pared by 0 bases and J by 9 bases, with 9 bases between. This CDR3 region has 13 residues. Germline V lookup: CDR1 LGHDT, CDR2 YNNKEL (reference sequence). The CDR3 sequence is CASSQDRGWPQHF. Written as DNA, the CDR3 is TGTGCCAGCAGCCAAGATCGTGGGTGGCCCCAGCATTTT.

The J gene is TRBJ2-5, the V gene TRBV9, with D perhaps matching TRBD2 (6 bases). The germline V and J ends were trimmed by 2 bases and 4 bases, with 18 bases remaining between them. The CDR3 is 16 amino acids. Germline CDR1 and CDR2: SGDLS and YYNGEE. CDR3 region: CASSVRVGGSGETQYF. In nucleotides, the CDR3 is TGTGCCAGCAGCGTGAGAGTGGGGGGATCGGGAGAGACCCAGTACTTC.

By share, this clonotype ranks as medium-sized. The chain has TRBV7-2 and TRBJ2-7; perhaps TRBD2 as D (5 bases). From germline, CDR1 is SGHTA and CDR2 FQGNSA. V dropped 2 bases and J dropped 2 bases, with 10 bases sitting between them. The CDR3 is 14 amino acids. CDR3 sequence reads: CASSLSAGAYEQYF. The CDR3 coding sequence is TGTGCCAGCAGCTTATCAGCCGGGGCCTACGAGCAGTACTTC.

Comments on this clonotype: The conserved final phenylalanine or tryptophan is absent from the CDR3, which likely points to a read error. This chain links TRBV4-1 with TRBJ2-5, with D perhaps being TRBD1 or TRBD2 (5 bases each). The V and J ends lost 4 bases and 1 base respectively, with 19 bases between them. The CDR3 runs to 17 residues. Germline CDR1 is MGHRA and CDR2 is YSYEKL. CDR3 sequence reads: CASSRDPYGDPQETQYL. The CDR3 DNA follows: TGCGCCAGCAGCCGCGACCCTTACGGGGACCCCCAAGAGACCCAGTACCTC.

The chain couples TRBV20-1 to TRBJ1-1, with 10 bases lining up with TRBD1. Looked up from germline, CDR1 is DFQATT and CDR2 is SNEGSKA (reference sequence). Unmatched junction bases numbered 11, after V lost 3 bases and J lost 4 bases. The CDR3 contains 16 residues. CDR3 in amino acids: CSASGWTGGFGTEAFF. Written as DNA, the CDR3 is TGCAGTGCTAGCGGATGGACAGGGGGTTTTGGCACTGAAGCTTTCTTT.

Turning to this clonotype: Sequence at one end of the junction differs from germline and may be a read error. The chain carries TRBV7-8 and TRBJ1-1, with D possibly TRBD1 on 6 matching bases. This CDR3 region has 14 residues. The germline gives CDR1 SGHVS, CDR2 FQNEAQ. CDR3 amino acids: CASSATGMNTEALF. CDR3 sequence (DNA): TGTGCCAGCAGCGCCACAGGGATGAACACTGAAGCTCTCTTT.

This chain links TRBV19 with TRBJ2-7; weak D call: TRBD1 (6 bases). The CDR3 consists of 14 residues. Trimming took 3 bases from V and 2 from J, leaving 11 bases between them. Germline assignment: CDR1 LNHDA and CDR2 SQIVND (reference sequence). CDR3 protein: CASSIPGQPYEQYF. CDR3 coding DNA: TGTGCCAGTAGTATCCCAGGACAGCCCTACGAGCAGTACTTC.

Many counts were recorded for this clonotype. The chain links TRBV29-1 to TRBJ1-1; D gene unclear. With 0 bases removed from V and 1 base from J, the gap between germline ends came to 6 bases. CDR1 is SQVTM, CDR2 ANQGSEA, per germline. This CDR3 is built from 13 residues. This chain's CDR3 is CSVEDGENTEAFF. In nucleotides, the CDR3 is TGCAGCGTTGAAGATGGGGAGAACACTGAAGCTTTCTTT.

This clonotype was picked up a small number of times. The rearrangement joins TRBV7-6 to TRBJ1-5, with TRBD1 as a possible D gene (5 bases). The CDR3 consists of 13 residues. V was clipped by 0 bases and J by 5 bases, with 5 bases between them. Germline CDR1 SGHVS, CDR2 FNYEAQ. The chain's CDR3 is CASSLAGDQPQHF. The CDR3 DNA follows: TGTGCCAGCAGCTTAGCAGGGGATCAGCCCCAGCATTTT.

This clonotype was observed a single time. Just one base apart from a much larger clone, this may be a read error. The rearrangement links TRBV7-9 to TRBJ2-3; TRBD1 agrees at 8 bases. With V trimmed by 0 bases and J by 4 bases, 3 bases remained unmatched. The CDR3 consists of 15 residues. Germline V lookup: CDR1 SEHNR, CDR2 FQNEAQ (reference sequence). The CDR3 DNA follows: TGTGCCAGCAGCTTAGCGGCAGGGGGCCCAGATACGCAGTATTTT. Encoded protein: CASSLAAGGPDTQYF.